These 21 T cell receptor beta chains share one sample of origin, sequenced in a study of blood T cell repertoires in COVID-19 (dated by TCRdb to 2018 to 2020). Receptor libraries were prepared by the immunoSEQ multiplex PCR assay. The clones in this table, taken by TCRdb from immuneACCESS, are in-frame only. Not every clone is retained; where verified, under half of the shortfall comes from an unresolved V gene, and the cause of the rest is unknown. This sample comprises some 270,000 clones, under 90% of them detected only once. The ten largest make up approximately 2.2% of the sample. Sequencing was performed on peripheral blood. These receptors came from a man aged 50-60 years with acute or convalescent COVID-19.

The chain joins TRBV18 to TRBJ1-4, with 7 nucleotides matching TRBD1. The V gene's germline CDR1 is KGHSH and CDR2 LQKENI. This CDR3 comprises 16 residues. With V trimmed by 6 bases and J by 0 bases, 7 bases remained unmatched. CDR3 sequence reads: CASSFDREPTNEKLFF. The DNA for the CDR3 is TGTGCCAGCTCCTTTGACAGGGAGCCAACTAATGAAAAACTGTTTTTT.

The chain has TRBV2 and TRBJ1-1, with D maybe TRBD1 (6 bases). The CDR3 spans 14 residues. In germline, CDR1 is SNHLY, CDR2 FYNNEI. Trimming pared 2 bases from V and 5 bases from J, leaving 12 bases between. CDR3 nucleotide sequence: TGTGCCAGCAGTGAACAGGGGATGGGGACTGAAGCTTTCTTT. This encodes CASSEQGMGTEAFF.

Remarks on this clone: The sample contains more than one DNA sequence encoding this CDR3. The chain couples TRBV19 to TRBJ1-5; 8 bases line up with TRBD1. With V trimmed by 5 bases and J by 0 bases, 9 bases remained unmatched. CDR1 and CDR2 (germline): LNHDA, SQIVND (reference sequence). The CDR3 loop spans 17 amino acids. The CDR3 reads CASSLGRGLYSNQPQHF. CDR3 in DNA: TGTGCCAGTAGTTTGGGCAGGGGGCTTTATAGCAATCAGCCCCAGCATTTT.

In its sample, this clone was seen a few times. V usage is TRBV5-8 and J usage is TRBJ2-5; possible D gene TRBD2, 7 bases. Germline V gives CDR1 SGHTS, CDR2 YDEGEE. V gave up 6 bases and J gave up 7 bases, with 22 bases separating them. This CDR3 has 15 residues. CDR3 residues: CASTPGWGGLGTQYF. The CDR3, as DNA: TGTGCCAGCACCCCGGGCTGGGGGGGCCTGGGGACCCAGTACTTC.

This clone came up once. This chain joins TRBV27 and TRBJ1-6, with 7 bases aligning to TRBD1. V dropped 6 bases and J dropped 6; count of bases not matched to a gene: 8. This CDR3 comprises 15 residues. Germline-derived CDR1 and CDR2 are MNHEY and SMNVEV (reference sequence). CDR3: CASSPKGASNSPLHF. In DNA, the CDR3 is TGTGCCAGCAGCCCAAAGGGGGCCAGTAATTCACCCCTCCACTTT.

The chain joins TRBV29-1 to TRBJ2-7; 9 bases agree with TRBD1. Germline CDR1 is SQVTM and CDR2 is ANQGSEA. The CDR3 is 15 amino acids. V lost 0 bases and J lost 2; bases outside the gene matches: 5. The CDR3 DNA follows: TGCAGCGTTGAAGATCTGGACAGGGGTGCCTACGAGCAGTACTTC. Protein: CSVEDLDRGAYEQYF.

The V and J genes are TRBV2 and TRBJ2-6; 7 positions agree with TRBD1. This CDR3 is built from 17 residues. J lost 0 bases, V lost 7 bases, and 9 bases had no gene match. Germline lookup yields CDR1 SNHLY and CDR2 FYNNEI. The CDR3 DNA reads TGTGCCAGCACCAGAACAGGGGCTCCCTCTGGGGCCAACGTCCTGACTTTC. Amino acids: CASTRTGAPSGANVLTF.

This clone was counted once. The chain uses TRBV10-2 and TRBJ2-3, with 9 bases matching TRBD2. The CDR3 sequence is 15 residues long. Germline lookup yields CDR1 WSHSY and CDR2 SAAADI. V trimming: 2 bases; J trimming: 6 bases; junction bases outside the gene matches: 6. CDR3 DNA sequence: TGCGCCAGCAGTGAGAGGGCGGGGGGGGTGGATACGCAGTATTTT. Translating it yields CASSERAGGVDTQYF.

The chain employs TRBV9 and TRBJ1-4; possibly TRBD1 for D (5 bases). V was pared by 3 bases and J by 6 bases, with 12 bases between. From germline, CDR1 is SGDLS and CDR2 YYNGEE. CDR3 length: 14 residues. DNA for the CDR3: TGTGCCAGCAGCGCGACAGTTAAGGATGAAAAACTGTTTTTT. It is translated as CASSATVKDEKLFF. Based on the CDR3 plus reference TRBV9 and TRBJ1-4, the full variable domain is DSGVTQTPKHLITATGQRVTLRCSPRSGDLSVYWYQQSLDQGLQFLIQYYNGEERAKGNILERFSAQQFPDLHSELNLSSLELGDSALYFCASSATVKDEKLFFGSGTQLSVL.

The rearrangement joins TRBV12-5 to TRBJ2-7, with D possibly TRBD2 on 7 matching bases. The V gene lost 0 bases and the J gene lost 3 bases, with 9 bases spanning the gap. Germline V gives CDR1 LGHNT, CDR2 FRNRAP. This CDR3 comprises 14 residues. The CDR3 sequence is CASGLVGGLYEQYF. The DNA for the CDR3 is TGTGCTAGTGGTTTGGTCGGGGGGCTCTACGAGCAGTACTTC.

V is TRBV2 and J is TRBJ1-4, with a weak D call TRBD1 (5 bases). CDR1 and CDR2 from the germline V gene are SNHLY and FYNNEI. This CDR3 comprises 14 residues. With 6 bases removed from V and 8 bases from J, the gap between germline ends came to 16 bases. CDR3 DNA: TGTGCCAGCAGAAAACAGGAAGTTAGCGAAAAACTGTTTTTT. Protein sequence: CASRKQEVSEKLFF.

This clone was detected once. The chain is built from TRBV4-2 and TRBJ1-6; perhaps TRBD1 as D (5 bases). The germline CDR1 and CDR2 sequences are LGHNA and YNFKEQ. Trimming removed 1 base at V and 9 bases at J, with 13 bases between. The CDR3 loop spans 15 amino acids. The CDR3 spells CASSQGHGGGSPLHF. The DNA for the CDR3 is TGTGCCAGCAGCCAAGGCCACGGGGGAGGTTCACCCCTCCACTTT.

This rearrangement joins TRBV6-4 to TRBJ2-1, with D tentatively TRBD2 (6 bases). CDR3 length equals 12 residues. Looked up from germline, CDR1 is MRHNA and CDR2 is SNTAGT. V lost 8 bases and J lost 11, with 16 bases in between. CDR3 DNA sequence: TGTGCCAGCCGAGGGACTGCCGGACAGCAGTTCTTC. The encoded protein is CASRGTAGQQFF.

The J gene is TRBJ2-3, the V gene TRBV25-1; D possibly corresponds to TRBD2 (6 bases). From germline, CDR1 is MGHDK and CDR2 SYGVNS. The CDR3 length is 13 residues. With 4 bases removed from V and 6 bases from J, the gap between germline ends came to 11 bases. The CDR3 nucleotides are TGTGCCAGCAGTGGAGCGGGTGACGATACGCAGTATTTT. This encodes CASSGAGDDTQYF.

The chain has TRBV10-1 and TRBJ1-2; 9 bases map to TRBD1. V shed 6 bases, J shed 6 bases, and the junction held 5 bases outside the gene matches. CDR1 and CDR2 from the germline V gene are WNHNN and SYGVQD (reference sequence). The CDR3 is 13 residues long. The chain's CDR3 is CASSRDREDGYTF. The CDR3 coding sequence is TGCGCCAGCAGCCGGGACAGGGAAGATGGCTACACCTTC.

J is TRBJ1-2 and V is TRBV12-3 or TRBV12-4, with 10 bases that match TRBD1. V trimming: 6 bases; J trimming: 6 bases; junction bases outside the gene matches: 4. The CDR3 covers 13 residues. CDR3 protein: CASRGQGEHGYTF. The DNA for the CDR3 is TGTGCCAGCAGAGGACAGGGGGAACATGGCTACACCTTC.

CDR3 nucleotides: TGCGCCAGCAGTGAGTGGCGGGGGGGCGTCTCAGATACGCAGTATTTT. This sequence encodes CASSEWRGGVSDTQYF. J is TRBJ2-3 and V is TRBV10-2; 9 bases match TRBD2. The CDR3 has 16 amino acids. V shed 1 base and J 4 bases; nucleotides not matched to a gene: 6. Germline V CDR1 and CDR2: WSHSY, SAAADI.

The chain joins TRBV29-1 to TRBJ1-2, with D perhaps TRBD1 (6 bases). Germline values: CDR1 SQVTM, CDR2 ANQGSEA. The CDR3 sequence is 13 residues long. The ends were cut back, 5 bases at V and 8 bases at J, with 18 bases in the middle. CDR3 region: CSVPRGRGGGYTF. The CDR3 region has the DNA TGCAGCGTTCCTAGGGGTAGGGGGGGCGGCTACACCTTC. Together with reference TRBV29-1 and TRBJ1-2, the CDR3 gives the full variable domain: SAVISQKPSRDICQRGTSLTIQCQVDSQVTMMFWYRQQPGQSLTLIATANQGSEATYESGFVIDKFPISRPNLTFSTLTVSNMSPEDSSIYLCSVPRGRGGGYTFGSGTRLTVV.

With regard to this clone: Other DNA sequences in the same sample also yield this CDR3. This chain connects TRBV19 to TRBJ1-5, with D tentatively TRBD1 (5 bases). This CDR3 is 14 amino acids long. Trimming shortened V by 3 bases and J by 3 bases, and 9 bases separated the two germline ends. Germline lookup yields CDR1 LNHDA and CDR2 SQIVND (reference sequence). Written as DNA, the CDR3 is TGTGCCAGTAGTATCAGGGACTCCAATCAGCCCCAGCATTTT. It yields the protein CASSIRDSNQPQHF.

This sequence joins TRBV18 and TRBJ1-5, with TRBD1 as a possible D gene (6 bases). In germline, CDR1 is KGHSH, CDR2 LQKENI. The V gene lost 1 base and the J gene lost 3 bases, with 13 bases spanning the gap. This CDR3 contains 16 residues. The CDR3 DNA follows: TGTGCCAGCTCACCACGGGGGGGGCTCTTCAATCAGCCCCAGCATTTT. This codes for CASSPRGGLFNQPQHF.

The chain combines TRBV19 with TRBJ1-2, with D unresolved. The V and J ends lost 2 bases and 0 bases respectively, with 10 bases between them. This CDR3 region has 15 residues. Germline loops: CDR1 LNHDA, CDR2 SQIVND (reference sequence). CDR3 amino acids: CASSIRRGTNYGYTF. The DNA for the CDR3 is TGTGCCAGTAGTATAAGGAGAGGCACTAACTATGGCTACACCTTC.